These T cell receptor beta chains were read from a single sample in a study of PD-L1 blockade in urothelial cancer. TCRdb keeps only in-frame clones here, not all; method: immunoSEQ multiplex PCR. The sample yields under 55,000 clones, about 81% seen once. This specimen was PBMCs, taken around atezolizumab (anti-PD-L1) treatment. These TCRs come from an older man with urothelial cancer. The conserved cysteine and the conserved F or W are not part of the CDR3 here. D genes are given only for firm matches.

D gene,V gene,J gene,CDR3 protein
-,TRBV7-8,TRBJ1-5,ASSLMGGYGNQPQH
TRBD2,TRBV28,TRBJ2-7,ASSPRLAGVGEQY
TRBD2,TRBV5-1,TRBJ2-3,ASSGGLAGYTDTQY
TRBD2,TRBV29-1,TRBJ2-2,SVVFPGTSGRAFGELF
TRBD1,TRBV7-2,TRBJ1-2,ASSFRDRGNYGYT
TRBD1,TRBV4-1,TRBJ2-6,ASSQDWDRVFGGANVLT
-,TRBV7-2,TRBJ2-5,ASQQGETQY
-,TRBV9,TRBJ2-7,ASSVDQIVNEQY
TRBD2,TRBV9,TRBJ2-1,ASSALGGAEQF
-,TRBV7-9,TRBJ2-1,ASSFTGLQYNEQF
TRBD1,TRBV10-3,TRBJ1-1,AISEGQGFAEAF
-,TRBV19,TRBJ2-2,ASSTQGGGKLF
-,TRBV25-1,TRBJ2-1,ASSEQGRRGRGNEQF
-,TRBV7-9,TRBJ2-1,ASSWAAQRVDEQF
-,TRBV10-3,TRBJ1-1,AISESNGLEAF
TRBD1,TRBV5-1,TRBJ2-3,ASSSGTGLPRTDTQY
-,TRBV6-1,TRBJ1-5,ASSEAPNQPQH
-,TRBV5-1,TRBJ2-2,ASSLDTPNTGELF
TRBD2,TRBV18,TRBJ2-1,ASSVGLGGDEQF
TRBD1,TRBV7-2,TRBJ2-3,ASSFPQGIGTDTQY
-,TRBV6-7,TRBJ1-2,GGVCGYT
TRBD1,TRBV10-2,TRBJ1-2,ASSESLGWDRAYGYT
-,TRBV29-1,TRBJ2-3,SPREGDTQY
-,TRBV5-1,TRBJ1-3,ASSLGGVFANSGNTIY